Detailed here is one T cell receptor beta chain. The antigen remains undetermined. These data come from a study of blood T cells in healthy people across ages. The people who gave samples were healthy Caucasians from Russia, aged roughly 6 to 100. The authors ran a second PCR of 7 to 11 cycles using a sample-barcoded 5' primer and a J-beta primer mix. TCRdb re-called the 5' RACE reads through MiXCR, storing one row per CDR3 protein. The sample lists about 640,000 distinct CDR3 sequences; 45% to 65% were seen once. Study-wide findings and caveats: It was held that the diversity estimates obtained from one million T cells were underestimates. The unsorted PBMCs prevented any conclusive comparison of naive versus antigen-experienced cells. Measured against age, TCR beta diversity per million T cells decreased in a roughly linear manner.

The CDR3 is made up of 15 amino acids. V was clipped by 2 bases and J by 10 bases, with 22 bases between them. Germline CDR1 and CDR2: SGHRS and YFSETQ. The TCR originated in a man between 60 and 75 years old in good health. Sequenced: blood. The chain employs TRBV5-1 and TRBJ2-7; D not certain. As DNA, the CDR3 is TGCGCCAGCAGCTTCGGACCAGCCCAAGAGCAAACCCAGTACTTC. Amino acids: CASSFGPAQEQTQYF. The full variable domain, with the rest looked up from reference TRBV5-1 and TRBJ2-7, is KAGVTQTPRYLIKTRGQQVTLSCSPISGHRSVSWYQQTPGQGLQFLFEYFSETQRNKGNFPGRFSGRQFSNSRSEMNVSTLELGDSALYLCASSFGPAQEQTQYFGPGTRLTVT.